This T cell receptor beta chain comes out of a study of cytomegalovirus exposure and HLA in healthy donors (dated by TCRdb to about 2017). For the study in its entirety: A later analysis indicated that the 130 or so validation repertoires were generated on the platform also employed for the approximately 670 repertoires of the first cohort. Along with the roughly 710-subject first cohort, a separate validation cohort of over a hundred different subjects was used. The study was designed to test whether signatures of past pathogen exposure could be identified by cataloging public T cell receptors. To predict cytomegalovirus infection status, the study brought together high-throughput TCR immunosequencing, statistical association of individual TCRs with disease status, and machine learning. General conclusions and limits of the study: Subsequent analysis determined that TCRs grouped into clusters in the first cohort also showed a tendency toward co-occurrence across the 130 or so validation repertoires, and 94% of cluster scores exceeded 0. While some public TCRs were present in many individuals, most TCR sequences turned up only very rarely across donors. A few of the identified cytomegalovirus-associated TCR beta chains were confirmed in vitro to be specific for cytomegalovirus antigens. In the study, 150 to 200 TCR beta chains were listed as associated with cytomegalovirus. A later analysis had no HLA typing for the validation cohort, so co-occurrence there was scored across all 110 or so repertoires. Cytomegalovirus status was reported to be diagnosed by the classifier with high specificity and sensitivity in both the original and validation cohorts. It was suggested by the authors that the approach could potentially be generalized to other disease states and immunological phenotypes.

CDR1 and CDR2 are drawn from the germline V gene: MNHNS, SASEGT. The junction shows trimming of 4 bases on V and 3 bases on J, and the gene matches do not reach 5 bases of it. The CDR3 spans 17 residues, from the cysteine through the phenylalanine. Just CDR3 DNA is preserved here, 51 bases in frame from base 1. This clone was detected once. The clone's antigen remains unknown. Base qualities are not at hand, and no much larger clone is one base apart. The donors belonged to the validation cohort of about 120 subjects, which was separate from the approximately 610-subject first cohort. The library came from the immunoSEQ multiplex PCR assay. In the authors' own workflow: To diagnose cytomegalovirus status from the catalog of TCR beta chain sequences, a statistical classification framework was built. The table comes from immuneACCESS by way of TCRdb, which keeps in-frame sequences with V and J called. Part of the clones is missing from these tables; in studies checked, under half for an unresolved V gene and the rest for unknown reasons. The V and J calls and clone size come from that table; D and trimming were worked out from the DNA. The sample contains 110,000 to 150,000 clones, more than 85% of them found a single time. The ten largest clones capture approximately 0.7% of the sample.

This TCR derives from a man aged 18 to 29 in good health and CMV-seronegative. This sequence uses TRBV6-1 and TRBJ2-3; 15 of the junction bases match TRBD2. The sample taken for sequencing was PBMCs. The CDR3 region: CASSAGTSGRITDTQYF. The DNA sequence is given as TGTGCCAGCAGTGCCGGGACTAGCGGGAGGATAACAGATACGCAGTATTTT.